The entry below describes one TCR beta chain. Its antigen is as yet unknown. The CDR3 is made up of 11 amino acids. V lost 9 bases, J lost 6 bases, and 11 bases lay in between. Extracted from the samples, RNA was reverse transcribed into cDNA to serve as the sequencing template. TCRdb's copy holds only in-frame clones and misses some; the assay was immunoSEQ multiplex PCR. The sample lists about 160,000 clones, 50% to 70% seen once, with roughly 0.91% in the top ten. This record belongs to a study of CD8+ T cells in alopecia areata. Study conclusions and caveats: The study found that many expanded lesional clones persisted in scalp and blood during tofacitinib.

The treatment is: oral pan-JAK inhibitor, 5-10 mg twice daily. This sequence was found in a human donor with alopecia areata. The sample in question was CD4+ T cells sorted from blood, obtained at week 4, from a patient treated with tofacitinib. The chain recombines TRBV23-1 with TRBJ1-2, with D maybe TRBD1 (5 bases). TRBV23-1 belongs to the ORF category, with a function that is uncertain. CDR3 region: CARWIRDGYTF. The CDR3, as DNA: TGCGCCAGGTGGATCAGGGATGGCTACACCTTC.